A selection of T cell receptor beta chains follows, all from one sample in a study of blood T cells in healthy people across ages. TCRdb analysed the 5' RACE reads with MiXCR anew, one entry per CDR3 protein. The sample records approximately 690,000 distinct CDR3 sequences, under 70% being singletons. The material sequenced was blood. The receptors here all came from a man aged 60 to 75 in good health. The CDR3 runs from the conserved cysteine through the conserved F or W. The order of the fields is D gene, clone size, V gene, J gene, CDR3 DNA, CDR3 protein. The D gene is left open where the match is weak. Clone size is not always given. Where it is, it says once, few, many or a class for expanded clones.

NA	few	TRBV20-1	TRBJ2-7	TGCAGTGCTAGACAGGGGAGCTTTTACGAGCAGTACTTC	CSARQGSFYEQYF
TRBD1	NA	TRBV12-3/TRBV12-4	TRBJ2-7	TGTGCCAGCAGACAGGGGTACGAGCAGTACTTC	CASRQGYEQYF
NA	few	TRBV3-1	TRBJ2-4	TGTGCCAGCACGTTCGGGGTGACCAAAAACATTCAGTACTTC	CASTFGVTKNIQYF
NA	NA	TRBV2	TRBJ2-2	TGTGCCAGCAGGTGGAGGGTCAACACCGGGGAGCTGTTTTTT	CASRWRVNTGELFF
TRBD2	NA	TRBV24-1	TRBJ2-3	TGTGCCACCAGTGATTGGGGGACTAGCGGGGGGCACACAGATACGCAGTATTTT	CATSDWGTSGGHTDTQYF
NA	NA	TRBV4-1	TRBJ2-1	NA	CASSHWGAGAKNERFF
TRBD1	few	TRBV29-1	TRBJ1-1	TGCAGCGTTGTATCGGACAGGGGGCGAACTGAAGCTTTCTTT	CSVVSDRGRTEAFF
NA	once	TRBV5-1	TRBJ2-3	TGCGCCAGCAGCTTCGAAGTGCCGTTGGATACGCAGTATTTT	CASSFEVPLDTQYF
TRBD1	many	TRBV12-3/TRBV12-4	TRBJ2-5	TGCGCCAGCAGCTTGTCAGGGGGACAAGAGACCCAGTACTTC	CASSLSGGQETQYF
TRBD2	NA	TRBV6-2/TRBV6-3	TRBJ2-5	TGTGCCAGCAGTTACCCCCCCAGCGGGGGGCTTCAAGAGACCCAGTACTTC	CASSYPPSGGLQETQYF
NA	NA	TRBV28	TRBJ2-2	TGTGCCAGCAGCCCTAGCACCGAGGGGGCCGGGGAGCTGTTTTTT	CASSPSTEGAGELFF
TRBD2	NA	TRBV20-1	TRBJ2-5	TGCAGTGCTACCCGCGGACTAGCGGAAGAGACCCAGTACTTC	CSATRGLAEETQYF
TRBD2	NA	TRBV6-6	TRBJ2-5	TGTGCCAGCAGTTACCGCGGGACTAGCGTTTCAGAGACCCAGTACTTC	CASSYRGTSVSETQYF
NA	few	TRBV5-1	TRBJ2-3	TGCGCCAGCAGCTCAACCGGGACACACGCGGCGGATACGCAGTATTTT	CASSSTGTHAADTQYF
NA	few	TRBV20-1	TRBJ2-6	TGCAGTGCTAGAGACCGCACAAAGAACTGGAGCGTCCTGACTTTC	CSARDRTKNWSVLTF
TRBD2	NA	TRBV29-1	TRBJ2-5	TGCAGCGTTTGGCTAGCGGGGGGAGGAGAGACCCAGTACTTC	CSVWLAGGGETQYF
NA	NA	TRBV20-1	TRBJ2-1	TGCAGTGCGGAGCTGGGCTTTACCGCCTACAATGAGCAGTTCTTC	CSAELGFTAYNEQFF
NA	few	TRBV6-5	TRBJ2-3	TGTGCCAGCAGTTACTCGAGGGGGGGCGGGAAAGATACGCAGTATTTT	CASSYSRGGGKDTQYF
NA	NA	TRBV6-2/TRBV6-3	TRBJ2-7	TGTGCCAGCAGCCGACATCTAGGCTACGAGCAGTACTTC	CASSRHLGYEQYF
NA	NA	TRBV5-1	TRBJ2-1	TGCGCCAGCAGCTCAACAGGGAAGCAGTTCTTC	CASSSTGKQFF
TRBD1	NA	TRBV6-1	TRBJ2-3	TGTGCCAGCAGGTTAAAACAGGGGGATGGCACAGATACGCAGTATTTT	CASRLKQGDGTDTQYF
NA	NA	TRBV3-1	TRBJ2-1	TGTGCCAGCAGCCAGGCCGACGCTTACAATGAGCAGTTCTTC	CASSQADAYNEQFF
NA	NA	TRBV10-3	TRBJ2-5	TGTGCCATCAGTGAAGGGGGGGCCGGAGAGCGGTACTTC	CAISEGGAGERYF
NA	NA	TRBV12-3/TRBV12-4	TRBJ2-1	TGTGCCAGCAGTTTATTGGGTGATGAGCAGTTCTTC	CASSLLGDEQFF
NA	few	TRBV5-1	TRBJ2-5	TGCGCCAGCAGCCGGCGGACAGCTCAAGAGACCCAGTACTTC	CASSRRTAQETQYF
NA	once	TRBV21-1	TRBJ2-1	TGTGCCAGCAGAAAAGCGCCTCGCGGGGGGCTCCCATATGATGAGCAGTTCTTC	CASRKAPRGGLPYDEQFF
NA	NA	TRBV4-1	TRBJ2-3	TGCGCCAGCAGCCAAGGGCCTAGCAGAGGCACAGATACGCAGTATTTT	CASSQGPSRGTDTQYF
TRBD1	NA	TRBV28	TRBJ1-4	TGTGCCAGTCGGACAGGGAATGAAAAACTGTTTTTT	CASRTGNEKLFF
NA	few	TRBV7-9	TRBJ1-1	TGTGCCAGCAGCCCCGACGGCATGAACACTGAAGCTTTCTTT	CASSPDGMNTEAFF
TRBD1	NA	TRBV29-1	TRBJ2-7	TGCAGCGTTGAAGTCGGGACAGGGGGGCGCCACGAGCAGTACTTC	CSVEVGTGGRHEQYF
NA	NA	TRBV6-1	TRBJ1-2	TGTGCCAGCAGTGCATACCCGGGACGGTCTATTAACTATGGCTACACCTTC	CASSAYPGRSINYGYTF
TRBD2	once	TRBV10-3	TRBJ2-3	TGTGCCATCAGTGTCGGACTAGCGGGGTTAGATACGCAGTATTTT	CAISVGLAGLDTQYF
TRBD2	NA	TRBV7-2	TRBJ2-5	TGTGCCAGCAGCTTAGTTAGTAGCGGGGGCGTTGGGGAGACCCAGTACTTC	CASSLVSSGGVGETQYF
TRBD1	few	TRBV20-1	TRBJ1-1	TGCAGTGCTAGAGATCCCGCAGGGGGCCGGACTGAAGCTTTCTTT	CSARDPAGGRTEAFF
TRBD1	NA	TRBV2	TRBJ2-6	TGTGCCAGCCGTCCCGGGACAGGGAGAGGGGCCAACGTCCTGACTTTC	CASRPGTGRGANVLTF
TRBD2	NA	TRBV4-1	TRBJ2-1	TGCGCCAGCAGCCATTTTAGCGGGGGGCCCTACAATGAGCAGTTCTTC	CASSHFSGGPYNEQFF
TRBD2	NA	TRBV27	TRBJ2-7	TGTGCCAGCAGTTCCTTTAGCGGGACCCTCTACGAGCAGTACTTC	CASSSFSGTLYEQYF
TRBD1	few	TRBV4-2	TRBJ1-2	TGTGCCAGCAGCCAAAACCCCGGGACAGGGGATGGCTACACCTTC	CASSQNPGTGDGYTF
NA	NA	TRBV29-1	TRBJ1-2	TGCAGCGTTGAGCGGAACACCCCTAGTGACTATGGCTACACCTTC	CSVERNTPSDYGYTF
NA	NA	TRBV10-1	TRBJ2-7	TGCGCCAGCAGTGCGGACAATCCCTACGAGCAGTACTTC	CASSADNPYEQYF
NA	NA	TRBV7-8	TRBJ1-2	TGTGCCAGCAGCTTAGCAGGGCCCGTCTATGGCTACACCTTC	CASSLAGPVYGYTF
NA	NA	TRBV5-1	TRBJ1-2	TGCGCCAGCAGCTTGGATCCGGGGCGGTATGGCTACACCTTC	CASSLDPGRYGYTF
TRBD1	few	TRBV29-1	TRBJ2-5	TGCAGCGTTGAAGATCGATCAAGGGGGCGAGAGACCCAGTACTTC	CSVEDRSRGRETQYF
NA	NA	TRBV6-1	TRBJ2-4	TGTGCCAGCAGTGAAGCGCGAGGTGGGGGGATCTTTCGGGATGAGCAGTACTTC	CASSEARGGGIFRDEQYF
NA	NA	TRBV20-1	TRBJ2-7	TGCAGTGTTGCCTCACGCGAGGTTTCCTACGAGCAGTACTTC	CSVASREVSYEQYF
NA	few	TRBV20-1	TRBJ1-1	TGCAGTGCAACGGGACCGCAGAACACTGAAGCTTTCTTT	CSATGPQNTEAFF